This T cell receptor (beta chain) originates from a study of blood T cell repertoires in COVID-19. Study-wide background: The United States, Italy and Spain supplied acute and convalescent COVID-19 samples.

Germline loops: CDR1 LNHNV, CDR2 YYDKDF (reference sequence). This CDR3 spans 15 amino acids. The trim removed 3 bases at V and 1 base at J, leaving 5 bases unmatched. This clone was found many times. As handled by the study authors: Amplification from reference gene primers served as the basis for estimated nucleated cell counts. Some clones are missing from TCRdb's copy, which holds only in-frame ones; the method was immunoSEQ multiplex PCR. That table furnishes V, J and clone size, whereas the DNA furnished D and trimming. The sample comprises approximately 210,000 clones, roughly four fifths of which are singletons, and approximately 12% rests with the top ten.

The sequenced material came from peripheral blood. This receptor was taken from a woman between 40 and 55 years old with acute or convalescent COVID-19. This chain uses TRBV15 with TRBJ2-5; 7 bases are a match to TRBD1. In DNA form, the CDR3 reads TGTGCCACCAGCAGGGGAGACAGGGCCCAAGAGACCCAGTACTTC. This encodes CATSRGDRAQETQYF. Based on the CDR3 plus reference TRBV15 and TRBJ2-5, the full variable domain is DAMVIQNPRYQVTQFGKPVTLSCSQTLNHNVMYWYQQKSSQAPKLLFHYYDKDFNNEADTPDNFQSRRPNTSFCFLDIRSPGLGDTAMYLCATSRGDRAQETQYFGPGTRLLVL.